This entry lists 5 T cell receptor beta chains sequenced from one sample in a study of cytomegalovirus exposure and HLA in healthy donors. The primer mix had 60 Vbeta and 13 Jbeta primers. Only in-frame clones appear in the TCRdb table, and some are missing; sequencing was by immunoSEQ multiplex PCR. This sample has 150,000 to 200,000 clones, with 84% found just once. Source material: PBMCs. The receptors here all came from a boy aged 5-17 years in good health and CMV-seronegative.

Notes on this clone: The junction departs from germline at one end; a sequencing error may be responsible. The gene calls are TRBV7-2 and TRBJ2-2; 7 bases align to TRBD1. Germline V gene sequence: CDR1 SGHTA, CDR2 FQGNSA. The CDR3 consists of 13 residues. The CDR3 bases are TGTGCCAGCAGCTTATTCGGGCAGGGGGTAAATGTTTTT. It encodes CASSLFGQGVNVF.

The rearrangement joins TRBV15 to TRBJ1-2, with a weak D call TRBD1 (5 bases). Germline V gene data show CDR1 as LNHNV and CDR2 as YYDKDF (reference sequence). Deletions cut 3 bases from V and 3 bases from J, with 11 bases between. The CDR3 spans 14 residues. Here the CDR3 reads CATSRRDSYYGYTF. CDR3 sequence (DNA): TGTGCCACCAGCAGGCGCGACAGTTACTATGGCTACACCTTC.

This rearrangement joins TRBV30 to TRBJ1-1, with a tentative D call TRBD1 (5 bases). The CDR3 is 18 residues long. V was pared by 0 bases and J by 3 bases, with 23 bases between. Germline CDR1 reads GTSNPN; CDR2 reads SVGIG (reference sequence). The CDR3 DNA follows: TGTGCCTGGAGTGTGATATTGGGGGGGAGGGTCGGGGACACTGAAGCTTTCTTT. Translating gives CAWSVILGGRVGDTEAFF.

The V gene is TRBV5-1, the J gene TRBJ2-1, with TRBD2 matching 7 bases. V shed 0 bases, J shed 8 bases, and the junction held 8 bases outside the gene matches. CDR3 length: 15 amino acids. Germline V gives CDR1 SGHRS, CDR2 YFSETQ. The CDR3 is CASSLELAYGYEQFF. The CDR3 DNA sequence: TGCGCCAGCAGCTTGGAACTAGCGTACGGGTATGAGCAGTTCTTC.

The chain combines TRBV18 with TRBJ2-1, with D possibly TRBD2 on 6 matching bases. Germline V gene data show CDR1 as KGHSH and CDR2 as LQKENI. The ends were cut back, 3 bases at V and 0 bases at J, with 15 bases in the middle. The length of the CDR3 is 17 residues. CDR3 in DNA: TGTGCCAGCTCACCGATAATAGCGGTAAGCTCCTACAATGAGCAGTTCTTC. Protein: CASSPIIAVSSYNEQFF.